The 6 T cell receptor beta chains presented below share a single source sample, sequenced in a study of cytomegalovirus exposure and HLA in healthy donors. Researchers ran the PCR with 60 Vbeta and 13 Jbeta primers. TCRdb keeps only in-frame clones here, not all; method: immunoSEQ multiplex PCR. The table includes some 130,000 clones, approximately 70% detected once. Input material: PBMCs. All receptors derive from a human donor in good health.

The chain employs TRBV7-2 and TRBJ1-1; D is ambiguous. CDR1 and CDR2 from the germline V gene are SGHTA and FQGNSA. CDR3 length: 13 amino acids. Trimming took 1 base from V and 1 from J, leaving 4 bases between them. The CDR3 region has the DNA TGTGCCAGCAGCTTAGGTAGGAACACTGAAGCTTTCTTT. It specifies CASSLGRNTEAFF. Filled out from reference TRBV7-2 and TRBJ1-1, the complete variable domain reads GAGVSQSPSNKVTEKGKDVELRCDPISGHTALYWYRQSLGQGLEFLIYFQGNSAPDKSGLPSDRFSAERTGGSVSTLTIQRTQQEDSAVYLCASSLGRNTEAFFGQGTRLTVV.

This chain links TRBV9 with TRBJ2-1; 7 bases agree with TRBD2. The length of the CDR3 is 15 residues. The V segment lost 0 bases and the J segment 6 bases; nucleotides outside the gene matches: 6. From germline, CDR1 is SGDLS and CDR2 YYNGEE. Here the CDR3 reads CASSVAVGGRNEQFF. CDR3 DNA sequence: TGTGCCAGCAGCGTAGCGGTGGGAGGGCGCAATGAGCAGTTCTTC.

The chain couples TRBV7-9 to TRBJ2-5; D perhaps matches TRBD2 (6 bases). This CDR3 is built from 14 residues. Trimming took 5 bases from V and 1 from J, leaving 11 bases between them. CDR1 is SEHNR, CDR2 FQNEAQ, per germline (reference sequence). In DNA, the CDR3 is TGTGCCAGCAGCAGCTCTAGCGTCCAAGAGACCCAGTACTTC. It translates to CASSSSSVQETQYF.

The chain employs TRBV21-1 and TRBJ2-1; whether TRBD2, the table's D call, matches the DNA was not checked. TRBV21-1 is given as a pseudogene. This CDR3 has 15 residues. CDR3 DNA sequence: TGTGCCAGCAGCAAATCTAGGACTAGCGGGAATGAGCAGTTCTTC. Its protein product is CASSKSRTSGNEQFF.

This clone is medium-sized (0.01 to 0.1%) within its sample. This sequence joins TRBV6-4 and TRBJ2-1; D not resolved. Trimming removed 5 bases from V and 7 bases from J, with 18 bases in between. This CDR3 contains 15 residues. Germline CDR1 reads MRHNA; CDR2 reads SNTAGT. The CDR3 sequence is CASSLTEDGMNEQFF. The CDR3 DNA is TGTGCCAGCAGTCTGACCGAGGATGGTATGAATGAGCAGTTCTTC.

This rearrangement joins TRBV20-1 to TRBJ2-7; TRBD2 matches at 11 bases. Germline V gene lookup returns CDR1 DFQATT and CDR2 SNEGSKA (reference sequence). This CDR3 comprises 10 residues. V trimming: 5 bases; J trimming: 9 bases; junction bases outside the gene matches: 0. CDR3 sequence reads: CSAGTSGQYF. The CDR3 bases are TGCAGTGCTGGGACTAGCGGGCAGTACTTC.